The 24 T cell receptor beta chains in this list originate from one sample, sequenced in a study of identical twins. Via MiXCR, TCRdb re-called the 5' RACE reads, giving one row per CDR3 protein. The sample lists fewer than 450,000 distinct CDR3 sequences, around 9.7% occurring once. Sequenced: naive T cells sorted from blood. These receptors all stem from a woman aged 45 to 65 in good health.

This clonotype showed up just a few times. This chain joins TRBV7-9 and TRBJ2-7; D perhaps matches TRBD2 (6 bases). The germline V gene encodes CDR1 SEHNR and CDR2 FQNEAQ (reference sequence). V was clipped by 5 bases and J by 3 bases, with 17 bases between them. This CDR3 comprises 15 residues. The CDR3 coding sequence is TGTGCCAGCAGCCAAGGAGGGCTTGGGATCTACGAGCAGTACGTC. Translated: CASSQGGLGIYEQYV.

This clonotype was seen more than once but under ten times. The chain uses TRBV7-6 and TRBJ2-3, with D perhaps being TRBD1 or TRBD2 (5 bases each). The V gene's germline CDR1 is SGHVS and CDR2 FNYEAQ. The CDR3 runs to 15 residues. Trimming stripped 5 bases from V and 0 bases from J, with 12 bases between. CDR3 sequence (DNA): TGTGCCAGCAGCCGCCGGGACGGGAGCACAGATACGCAGTATTTT. Translated: CASSRRDGSTDTQYF.

Regarding this clonotype: A clone one base away is much larger, so this may be a read error. The CDR3 end shows no conserved phenylalanine or tryptophan, and so a read error is likely. The J gene is TRBJ2-3, the V gene TRBV12-3 or TRBV12-4; 9 bases fit TRBD1. CDR3 length equals 15 residues. Trimming cost V 6 bases and J 11 bases; bases outside gene matches: 15. The CDR3 DNA is TGTGCCAGCAGAACAACGGGACAGGGAGCTAGTCGGCAGTATATT. Protein product: CASRTTGQGASRQYI.

This chain links TRBV9 with TRBJ2-2; D not resolved. V lost 3 bases, J lost 8 bases, and 8 bases lay in between. This CDR3 has 12 residues. Per the germline V gene, CDR1 is SGDLS and CDR2 is YYNGEE. The CDR3 nucleotides are TGTGCCAGCAGCGCCTTTGCGGGGGAGCTGTTTTTT. It specifies CASSAFAGELFF.

The J gene is TRBJ2-5, the V gene TRBV11-2; D uncertain. Germline V gene lookup returns CDR1 SGHAT and CDR2 FQNNGV. The CDR3 consists of 12 residues. V lost 7 bases and J 4 bases, leaving 10 bases between the germline ends. The CDR3 is CASNTPGETQYF. In nucleotides, the CDR3 is TGTGCCAGCAACACCCCTGGAGAGACCCAGTACTTC. Combining the CDR3 with reference TRBV11-2 and TRBJ2-5 gives the whole variable domain EAGVAQSPRYKIIEKRQSVAFWCNPISGHATLYWYQQILGQGPKLLIQFQNNGVVDDSQLPKDRFSAERLKGVDSTLKIQPAKLEDSAVYLCASNTPGETQYFGPGTRLLVL.

This clonotype has a handful of counts. The DNA of the CDR3 is TGTGCCAGCAGCCAAATTAGCGGGAGGCCTCGTTATGAGCAGTTCTTC. Its translation is CASSQISGRPRYEQFF. This chain connects TRBV14 to TRBJ2-1, with 10 bases matching TRBD2. From germline, CDR1 is SGHDN and CDR2 FVKESK. V dropped 2 bases and J dropped 8; count of bases not matched to a gene: 9. This CDR3 region has 16 residues.

The sample holds many counts of this clonotype. This chain joins TRBV12-3 or TRBV12-4 and TRBJ1-1; TRBD1 might be the D (6 bases). This CDR3 has 14 residues. The V and J ends lost 5 bases and 4 bases respectively, with 14 bases between them. The CDR3 DNA is TGTGCCAGCAGTGTGGGGGGCTCGAGCACTGAAGCTTTCTTT. Translation gives CASSVGGSSTEAFF.

This clonotype was seen repeatedly, ten times or more. DNA of the CDR3: TGTGCCAGCAGTTTAAGGGGGACTAGCGGGAGGCGGACAGATACGCAGTATTTT. Translated: CASSLRGTSGRRTDTQYF. The rearrangement uses TRBV12-3 or TRBV12-4 and TRBJ2-3; 15 bases are a match to TRBD2. The CDR3 is made up of 18 amino acids. J lost 3 bases, V lost 2 bases, and 6 bases had no gene match.

V gene TRBV5-1 combines with J gene TRBJ1-1; D is ambiguous. Trimming left V 0 bases short and J 6 bases short, with 12 bases between. The CDR3 totals 14 residues. In germline, CDR1 is SGHRS, CDR2 YFSETQ. DNA of the CDR3: TGCGCCAGCAGCTTGGGGACTGTTCCTGCTGAAGCTTTCTTT. As protein: CASSLGTVPAEAFF.

The chain has TRBV27 and TRBJ1-1, with D hard to call. There are 15 residues in the CDR3. Germline V gene sequence: CDR1 MNHEY, CDR2 SMNVEV (reference sequence). V was pared by 6 bases and J by 1 base, with 15 bases between. The DNA of the CDR3 is TGTGCCAGCAGCTCACCACTGGGGTCGAACACTGAAGCTTTCTTT. Its protein product is CASSSPLGSNTEAFF.

V is TRBV12-3 or TRBV12-4 and J is TRBJ1-6; TRBD1 is a possible D gene (5 bases). V was trimmed by 6 bases and J by 6 bases, leaving 15 bases between them. The CDR3 consists of 15 residues. The DNA of the CDR3 is TGTGCCAGCAGCTTATCAGGGACCCCTAATTCACCCCTCCACTTT. It yields the protein CASSLSGTPNSPLHF.

V gene TRBV11-2 combines with J gene TRBJ2-5; D gene unclear. The CDR3 has 15 residues. Between the trimmed V and J ends, which lost 5 bases and 2 bases, there was a span of 15 bases. Germline lookup yields CDR1 SGHAT and CDR2 FQNNGV. This CDR3 reads CASSQGPVGQETQYF. The CDR3 DNA reads TGTGCCAGCAGCCAAGGACCCGTGGGTCAAGAGACCCAGTACTTC. The full variable domain, its missing parts supplied by reference TRBV11-2 and TRBJ2-5, is EAGVAQSPRYKIIEKRQSVAFWCNPISGHATLYWYQQILGQGPKLLIQFQNNGVVDDSQLPKDRFSAERLKGVDSTLKIQPAKLEDSAVYLCASSQGPVGQETQYFGPGTRLLVL.

This clonotype was recorded once. The rearrangement uses TRBV11-3 and TRBJ2-1; 8 bases are a match to TRBD1. The CDR3 spans 15 residues. Looked up from germline, CDR1 is SGHNT and CDR2 is YENEEA. V lost 5 bases, J lost 7 bases, and 10 bases stayed unmatched. The CDR3 reads CASSRGQGGRNEQFF. CDR3 in DNA: TGTGCCAGCAGCCGAGGACAGGGAGGAAGGAATGAGCAGTTCTTC.

This clonotype was seen a few times. CDR3 sequence: CASSLEGVVTEAFF. The CDR3 nucleotides read TGTGCCAGCAGCTTAGAGGGAGTCGTCACTGAAGCTTTCTTT. This sequence joins TRBV7-9 and TRBJ1-1; no definite D call. Germline lookup yields CDR1 SEHNR and CDR2 FQNEAQ (reference sequence). This CDR3 has 14 residues. V dropped 1 base and J dropped 4 bases, with 10 bases sitting between them. Full variable domain (outside the CDR3, taken from reference TRBV7-9 and TRBJ1-1): DTGVSQNPRHKITKRGQNVTFRCDPISEHNRLYWYRQTLGQGPEFLTYFQNEAQLEKSRLLSDRFSAERPKGSFSTLEIQRTEQGDSAMYLCASSLEGVVTEAFFGQGTRLTVV.

This clonotype was seen ten or more times. This chain joins TRBV6-2 or TRBV6-3 and TRBJ2-7; TRBD2 agrees at 9 bases. Germline V lookup: CDR1 MNHEY, CDR2 SVGEGT. Trimming removed 5 bases from V and 0 bases from J; junction bases left unmatched: 2. The CDR3 spans 14 residues. The CDR3 nucleotides read TGTGCCAGCAGTCCGGGACTAGCCTCCTACGAGCAGTACTTC. Translating it yields CASSPGLASYEQYF.

The genes are TRBV20-1 and TRBJ2-1; 7 bases line up with TRBD2. Germline V CDR1 and CDR2: DFQATT, SNEGSKA (reference sequence). V lost 0 bases, J lost 6 bases, and 14 bases stayed unmatched. CDR3 length: 17 residues. The CDR3 DNA is TGCAGTGCTAGAGACCCCATGGGGGGGGTACGGGGCAATGAGCAGTTCTTC. Its protein is CSARDPMGGVRGNEQFF.

This clonotype was detected ten times or more. Written as DNA, the CDR3 is TGTGCCAGCATTAATGACAGGAACACTGAAGCTTTCTTT. Translating it yields CASINDRNTEAFF. This chain links TRBV12-3 or TRBV12-4 with TRBJ1-1; D is possibly TRBD1 (5 bases). The V end was cut by 7 bases, the J end by 1 base, with 10 bases between. The CDR3 totals 13 residues.

This clonotype occurred a few times. The chain couples TRBV4-1 to TRBJ2-1; a possible D gene is TRBD2 (5 bases). The CDR3 covers 12 residues. V lost 1 base to trimming and J lost 9 bases, with 7 bases between them. CDR1 is MGHRA, CDR2 YSYEKL, per germline. The CDR3 DNA is TGCGCCAGCAGCCAAGTGGACTTTGAGCAGTTCTTC. Its translation is CASSQVDFEQFF.

The gene calls are TRBV7-9 and TRBJ2-2; D remains unclear. Trimming took off 3 bases at V and 6 bases at J, with 11 bases between the two ends. This CDR3 is built from 14 residues. The germline V gene encodes CDR1 SEHNR and CDR2 FQNEAQ (reference sequence). The CDR3 protein is CASSFGLVAGELFF. The CDR3, as DNA: TGTGCCAGCAGCTTTGGGCTAGTGGCCGGGGAGCTGTTTTTT.

This clonotype was counted between two and nine times. The CDR3 reads CASSLVGVETQYF. The CDR3 coding sequence is TGTGCCAGCAGTTTGGTGGGAGTGGAGACCCAGTACTTC. The chain joins TRBV12-3 or TRBV12-4 to TRBJ2-5; possible D gene TRBD2, 5 bases. V was trimmed by 3 bases and J by 5 bases, leaving 10 bases between them. The CDR3 sequence is 13 residues long.

The rearrangement uses TRBV24-1 and TRBJ2-1; 7 bases are a match to TRBD2. The CDR3 consists of 16 residues. V shed 5 bases, J shed 0 bases, and the junction held 6 bases outside the gene matches. CDR1 and CDR2 from the germline V gene are KGHDR and SFDVKD. The CDR3 loop reads CATSASGTTSYNEQFF. Written as DNA, the CDR3 is TGTGCCACCAGTGCTTCCGGGACTACCTCCTACAATGAGCAGTTCTTC.

Only a few counts were recorded for this clonotype. The genes are TRBV3-1 and TRBJ1-1; possible D gene TRBD1, 5 bases. The CDR3 extends over 15 amino acids. Germline CDR1 LGHDT, CDR2 YNNKEL (reference sequence). Trimming took off 1 base at V and 7 bases at J, with 16 bases between the two ends. CDR3 nucleotides: TGTGCCAGCAGCCAAGTCCCCAATAGACAGTATGAAGCTTTCTTT. Protein sequence: CASSQVPNRQYEAFF.

This chain connects TRBV27 to TRBJ1-4; TRBD1 might be the D (5 bases). This CDR3 region has 15 residues. Germline V gives CDR1 MNHEY, CDR2 SMNVEV (reference sequence). Trimming shortened V by 3 bases and J by 5 bases, and 13 bases separated the two germline ends. The CDR3 spells CASSFVGQENEKLFF. The CDR3 DNA reads TGTGCCAGCAGTTTCGTAGGACAAGAGAATGAAAAACTGTTTTTT. Supplemented by reference TRBV27 and TRBJ1-4, the full variable domain reads EAQVTQNPRYLITVTGKKLTVTCSQNMNHEYMSWYRQDPGLGLRQIYYSMNVEVTDKGDVPEGYKVSRKEKRNFPLILESPSPNQTSLYFCASSFVGQENEKLFFGSGTQLSVL.

The gene calls are TRBV18 and TRBJ2-5; 9 nucleotides match TRBD2. Trimming cost V 2 bases and J 2 bases; bases outside gene matches: 9. CDR1 KGHSH and CDR2 LQKENI come from the germline V gene. CDR3 length: 17 residues. The CDR3 bases are TGTGCCAGCTCACCAAGAAGGGTAGCGGGAGCTCAAGAGACCCAGTACTTC. Its translation is CASSPRRVAGAQETQYF.